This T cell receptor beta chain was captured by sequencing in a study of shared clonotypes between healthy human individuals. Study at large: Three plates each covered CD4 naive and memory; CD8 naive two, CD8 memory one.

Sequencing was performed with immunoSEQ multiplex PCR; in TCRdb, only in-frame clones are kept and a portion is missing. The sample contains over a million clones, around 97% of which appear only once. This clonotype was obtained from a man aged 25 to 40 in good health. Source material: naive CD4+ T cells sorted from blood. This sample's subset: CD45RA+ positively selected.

CDR3 nucleotide sequence: TGTGCCAGCAGTGCCCGACAGGGATTAAGAAACGAGCAGTACTTC. Protein product: CASSARQGLRNEQYF. The chain couples TRBV6-1 to TRBJ2-7, with 7 nucleotides matching TRBD1. V shed 4 bases and J 5 bases; nucleotides not matched to a gene: 11. The CDR3 has 15 amino acids. CDR1 MNHNS and CDR2 SASEGT come from the germline V gene.